This T cell receptor beta chain appears in the sequencing data of a study of blood T cell repertoires in COVID-19. Study information: From the United States, Italy and Spain came samples of acute and convalescent COVID-19. Sample material is recorded as cDNA or gDNA derived from T cells, B-cell-depleted T cells, or PBMCs.

In the original workflow: For nucleated cells, counts were estimated from reference gene primer amplification. Clones were read by immunoSEQ multiplex PCR, and TCRdb kept only the in-frame ones, dropping some. V and J calls plus clone size are reproduced from that table; the DNA served to infer D and trimming. Of under 300,000 clones listed, almost 90% are singletons. Seattle patient enrollment occurred during active infection, with longitudinal follow-up thereafter. The germline V gene encodes CDR1 KGHSH and CDR2 LQKENI. Trimming cost V 2 bases and J 4 bases, with 14 bases left between them. This CDR3 region has 15 residues.

Material for sequencing was peripheral blood. The V and J genes are TRBV18 and TRBJ1-2; D gene uncertain. The source is a woman aged 55-70 years with COVID-19, enrolled during active disease. The CDR3 DNA follows: TGTGCCAGCTCACCAATCGGGTCATCCCCCTATGGCTACACCTTC. Its protein is CASSPIGSSPYGYTF.